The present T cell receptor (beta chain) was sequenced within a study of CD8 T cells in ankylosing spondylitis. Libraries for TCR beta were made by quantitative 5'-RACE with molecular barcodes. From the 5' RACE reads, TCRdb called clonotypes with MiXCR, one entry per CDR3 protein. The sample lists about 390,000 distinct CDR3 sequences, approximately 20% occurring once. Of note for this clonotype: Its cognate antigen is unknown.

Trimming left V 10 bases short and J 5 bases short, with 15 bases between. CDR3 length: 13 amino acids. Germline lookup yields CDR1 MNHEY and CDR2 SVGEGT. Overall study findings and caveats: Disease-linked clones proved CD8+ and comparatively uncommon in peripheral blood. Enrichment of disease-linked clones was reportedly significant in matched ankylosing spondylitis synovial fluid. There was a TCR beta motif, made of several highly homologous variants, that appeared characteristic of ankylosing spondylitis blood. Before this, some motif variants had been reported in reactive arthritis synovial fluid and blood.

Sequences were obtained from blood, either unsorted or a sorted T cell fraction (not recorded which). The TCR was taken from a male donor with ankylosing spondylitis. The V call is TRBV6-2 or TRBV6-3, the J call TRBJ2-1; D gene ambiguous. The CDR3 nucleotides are TGTGCCACCTCTCCGGAAAGGCACAATGAGCAGTTCTTC. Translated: CATSPERHNEQFF.